Below, 29 T cell receptor beta chains from the same sample are listed, as sequenced in a study of early T cells in non-severe SARS-CoV-2 infection. One entry per CDR3 protein, called by TCRdb with MiXCR from the 5' RACE reads. This sample has roughly 27,000 distinct CDR3 sequences, with 4% to 4.5% found just once. Sequenced sample: whole blood. These receptors were collected from an adult who was a healthcare worker with PCR-confirmed SARS-CoV-2 infection or an uninfected control (not recorded which).

There are many counts of this clonotype. The chain recombines TRBV27 with TRBJ2-1, with 9 bases matching TRBD1. The V gene end was trimmed by 5 bases and the J gene end by 8 bases; junction bases not matched to a gene: 16. The CDR3 is 17 residues long. Germline V gives CDR1 MNHEY, CDR2 SMNVEV (reference sequence). The CDR3 loop reads CASSPVRQGGLWYEQFF. The CDR3 DNA sequence: TGTGCCAGCAGTCCCGTACGACAGGGGGGTCTTTGGTATGAGCAGTTCTTC.

This clonotype has at least ten counts. The chain couples TRBV18 to TRBJ1-2; D unclear. The CDR3 has 14 residues. V shed 4 bases and J shed 8 bases, with 17 bases lying between them. Germline V gene data show CDR1 as KGHSH and CDR2 as LQKENI. The CDR3 bases are TGTGCCAGCTCACTTGTCCCTTCGGAGTGGGGCTACACCTTC. It encodes CASSLVPSEWGYTF.

This clonotype was observed at least ten times. CDR3: CAISDPGLAEETQYF. The CDR3 DNA reads TGTGCCATCAGTGACCCGGGTCTAGCGGAAGAGACCCAGTACTTC. V and J are TRBV10-3 and TRBJ2-5; TRBD2 aligns across 7 bases. V shed 3 bases, J shed 3 bases, and the junction held 7 bases outside the gene matches. There are 15 residues in the CDR3. CDR1 and CDR2 (germline): ENHRY, SYGVKD.

This clonotype was seen more than once but under ten times. This rearrangement joins TRBV6-6 to TRBJ2-7, with TRBD2 identical over 7 bases. Germline loops: CDR1 MNHNY, CDR2 SVGAGI (reference sequence). There are 15 residues in the CDR3. V gave up 7 bases and J gave up 4 bases; unmatched junction bases: 13. The CDR3, as DNA: TGTGCCAGCAAGGGGACTAAGGGAGTGGGTTACGAGCAGTACTTC. It translates to CASKGTKGVGYEQYF.

This clonotype was seen at least ten times. J is TRBJ2-1 and V is TRBV29-1; TRBD2 aligns across 11 bases. Germline V lookup: CDR1 SQVTM, CDR2 ANQGSEA. This CDR3 spans 17 amino acids. V lost 3 bases and J lost 0; bases outside the gene matches: 7. The CDR3 reads CSVEPSGRRSSYNEQFF. The DNA of the CDR3 is TGCAGCGTTGAGCCTAGCGGGAGGCGTAGCTCCTACAATGAGCAGTTCTTC.

This clonotype was observed a handful of times. This chain's CDR3 is CASSQGRGSYNEQFF. CDR3 bases: TGTGCCAGCAGCCAAGGAAGAGGATCCTACAATGAGCAGTTCTTC. The rearrangement links TRBV3-1 to TRBJ2-1; D gene unclear. The CDR3 loop spans 15 amino acids. The V gene lost 1 base and the J gene lost 1 base, with 8 bases spanning the gap. CDR1 is LGHDT and CDR2 is YNNKEL in the germline V gene (reference sequence).

This clonotype has ten or more counts. The J gene is TRBJ1-2, the V gene TRBV9, with 9 bases lining up with TRBD1. Trimming took 3 bases from V and 4 from J; bases not matched to a gene: 10. This CDR3 is built from 16 residues. CDR1 SGDLS and CDR2 YYNGEE come from the germline V gene. This CDR3 reads CASSAGGGQGSYGYTF. The CDR3 DNA is TGTGCCAGCAGCGCAGGTGGGGGACAGGGAAGCTATGGCTACACCTTC.

This clonotype was detected many times. The chain joins TRBV7-2 to TRBJ1-1, with 8 bases aligning to TRBD1. This CDR3 region has 14 residues. With 2 bases clipped from V and 3 bases from J, the junction kept 2 bases outside the gene matches. CDR1 SGHTA and CDR2 FQGNSA come from the germline V gene. Here the CDR3 DNA reads TGTGCCAGCAGCTTACGACAGGGGTACACTGAAGCTTTCTTT. It encodes CASSLRQGYTEAFF.

This clonotype was counted many times. The chain joins TRBV13 to TRBJ1-2; D not certain. Deletions cut 3 bases from V and 6 bases from J, with 14 bases between. The CDR3 is 14 residues long. CDR1 is PRHDT, CDR2 FYEKMQ, per germline (reference sequence). The chain's CDR3 is CASSLSLLRDGYTF. CDR3 in DNA: TGTGCCAGCAGCTTGTCCCTCCTACGGGATGGCTACACCTTC.

This clonotype was counted many times. This CDR3 is CASSLGQGNTGELFF. The CDR3 DNA sequence: TGTGCCAGCTCACTCGGACAGGGGAACACCGGGGAGCTGTTTTTT. This sequence joins TRBV18 and TRBJ2-2, with TRBD1 matching over 8 bases. The CDR3 covers 15 residues. Germline values: CDR1 KGHSH, CDR2 LQKENI. J gave up 1 base and V 4 bases, and 2 bases lay outside the gene matches.

This rearrangement joins TRBV7-8 to TRBJ2-2; 8 nucleotides line up with TRBD2. The CDR3 spans 18 residues. CDR1 is SGHVS and CDR2 is FQNEAQ in the germline V gene. V was clipped by 1 base and J by 2 bases; unmatched bases: 9. The CDR3 DNA is TGTGCCAGCAGCTTAGTAGGACATAGCGGGACCAACACCGGGGAGCTGTTTTTT. It codes for CASSLVGHSGTNTGELFF.

This clonotype was seen repeatedly, ten times or more. V is TRBV7-6 and J is TRBJ1-4; D unclear. CDR3 length: 13 residues. Trimming pared 5 bases from V and 7 bases from J, leaving 11 bases between. The germline gives CDR1 SGHVS, CDR2 FNYEAQ. This CDR3 reads CASSPRFGEKLFF. CDR3 bases: TGTGCCAGCAGCCCCAGGTTCGGTGAAAAACTGTTTTTT.

This clonotype was counted ten times or more. CDR3 in DNA: TGTGCCAGCAGTTTACCGACAGGAATCGAGGAAAAACTGTTTTTT. This codes for CASSLPTGIEEKLFF. The chain has TRBV28 and TRBJ1-4; tentatively, D is TRBD1 (6 bases). Per germline, CDR1 MDHEN and CDR2 SYDVKM. The length of the CDR3 is 15 residues. V shed 2 bases and J shed 8 bases, with 15 bases lying between them.

In its sample, this clonotype was seen many times. The chain employs TRBV27 and TRBJ2-1, with 10 bases lining up with TRBD2. From germline, CDR1 is MNHEY and CDR2 SMNVEV (reference sequence). CDR3 length: 14 amino acids. With 6 bases clipped from V and 4 bases from J, the junction kept 3 bases outside the gene matches. Here the CDR3 DNA reads TGTGCCAGCAGGCGGACTAGCGGTTACAATGAGCAGTTCTTC. This gives the protein CASRRTSGYNEQFF.

This clonotype came up many times. This chain uses TRBV29-1 with TRBJ2-4; 10 bases match TRBD2. After removal of 3 bases from V and 5 bases from J, the junction contained 7 bases not matched to a gene. CDR1 is SQVTM and CDR2 is ANQGSEA in the germline V gene. CDR3 length: 15 amino acids. The CDR3 sequence is CSVEILAGAENIQYF. For the CDR3, the DNA is TGCAGCGTTGAGATCCTAGCGGGAGCGGAAAACATTCAGTACTTC.

The V and J genes are TRBV7-3 and TRBJ2-3, with TRBD2 identical over 12 bases. The CDR3 has 15 amino acids. With V trimmed by 4 bases and J by 3 bases, 2 bases remained unmatched. From germline, CDR1 is SGHTA and CDR2 FQGTGA. The DNA for the CDR3 is TGTGCCAGCAGCTCCGGGACTAGCGGGACAGATACGCAGTATTTT. This codes for CASSSGTSGTDTQYF. Together with reference TRBV7-3 and TRBJ2-3, the CDR3 gives the full variable domain: GAGVSQTPSNKVTEKGKYVELRCDPISGHTALYWYRQSLGQGPEFLIYFQGTGAADDSGLPNDRFFAVRPEGSVSTLKIQRTERGDSAVYLCASSSGTSGTDTQYFGPGTRLTVL.

The table lists this clonotype with many counts. The chain is built from TRBV19 and TRBJ2-2, with D perhaps TRBD2 (6 bases). The germline CDR1 and CDR2 sequences are LNHDA and SQIVND (reference sequence). The CDR3 loop spans 14 amino acids. V was cut by 4 bases and J by 4 bases, with 10 bases left in between. The CDR3 protein is CASSTGLLTGELFF. The CDR3 nucleotides read TGTGCCAGTAGTACGGGACTTCTCACCGGGGAGCTGTTTTTT. The full variable domain, rest sourced from reference TRBV19 and TRBJ2-2, is DGGITQSPKYLFRKEGQNVTLSCEQNLNHDAMYWYRQDPGQGLRLIYYSQIVNDFQKGDIAEGYSVSREKKESFPLTVTSAQKNPTAFYLCASSTGLLTGELFFGEGSRLTVL.

Many counts were recorded for this clonotype. The J gene is TRBJ2-4, the V gene TRBV28, with TRBD1 matching over 10 bases. The CDR3 runs 15 residues. CDR1 and CDR2 from the germline V gene are MDHEN and SYDVKM. The junction had 7 bases not matched to a gene; V was cut back by 4 bases and J by 7 bases. The CDR3 coding sequence is TGTGCCAGCAGTTCTCCGGGACAGGGGACGAACATTCAGTACTTC. Amino acids: CASSSPGQGTNIQYF.

The chain is built from TRBV30 and TRBJ2-7, with a weak D call TRBD2 (6 bases). The V and J ends lost 3 bases and 5 bases respectively, with 20 bases between them. The germline gives CDR1 GTSNPN, CDR2 SVGIG (reference sequence). This CDR3 is 15 amino acids long. The CDR3 sequence is CAWSPEGIGSDEQYF. The CDR3 bases are TGTGCCTGGAGCCCGGAGGGAATCGGATCGGACGAGCAGTACTTC.

There are many counts of this clonotype. The CDR3 DNA reads as TGTGCCACCAATTGGTCTGGCACAGATACGCAGTATTTT. Translating it yields CATNWSGTDTQYF. The chain uses TRBV28 and TRBJ2-3, with no clear D. Trimming removed 10 bases from V and 1 base from J, with 12 bases in between. Germline CDR1 MDHEN, CDR2 SYDVKM. The CDR3 is 13 residues long.

There are many counts of this clonotype. The rearrangement links TRBV5-1 to TRBJ2-5, with D uncertain. Per the germline V gene, CDR1 is SGHRS and CDR2 is YFSETQ. The germline V and J ends were trimmed by 4 bases and 4 bases, with 17 bases remaining between them. CDR3 length: 15 residues. This chain's CDR3 is CASSGENPSVETQYF. Here the CDR3 DNA reads TGCGCCAGCAGCGGGGAAAACCCCTCTGTAGAGACCCAGTACTTC.

This clonotype has only a few counts. The chain uses TRBV11-2 and TRBJ2-1, with D unclear. The CDR3 is made up of 16 amino acids. Germline V gene sequence: CDR1 SGHAT, CDR2 FQNNGV. Trimming took 1 base from V and 1 from J, leaving 11 bases between them. The CDR3 region is CASSLGGAGSYNEQFF. For the CDR3, the DNA is TGTGCCAGCAGCTTAGGCGGCGCAGGTTCCTACAATGAGCAGTTCTTC.

The genes are TRBV7-3 and TRBJ2-1, with D possibly matching TRBD2 (6 bases). CDR1 and CDR2 from the germline V gene are SGHTA and FQGTGA. Trimming cost V 6 bases and J 9 bases, with 18 bases left between them. This CDR3 comprises 14 residues. For the CDR3, the DNA is TGTGCCAGCAGTACGGGACTTCCCTCGGGTGAGCAGTTCTTC. Translating it yields CASSTGLPSGEQFF. Complete variable domain (other parts from reference TRBV7-3 and TRBJ2-1): GAGVSQTPSNKVTEKGKYVELRCDPISGHTALYWYRQSLGQGPEFLIYFQGTGAADDSGLPNDRFFAVRPEGSVSTLKIQRTERGDSAVYLCASSTGLPSGEQFFGPGTRLTVL.

There are many counts of this clonotype. The V gene is TRBV5-1, the J gene TRBJ2-3; the D gene is possibly TRBD2 (6 bases). There are 15 residues in the CDR3. The germline gives CDR1 SGHRS, CDR2 YFSETQ. Trimming took off 2 bases at V and 2 bases at J, with 12 bases between the two ends. As DNA, the CDR3 is TGCGCCAGCAGCTTAGGGGTAGCGGTCACAGATACGCAGTATTTT. Its protein product is CASSLGVAVTDTQYF.

This clonotype qualifies as medium-sized. The DNA of the CDR3 is TGTGCCAGCAGGCAAGGTATGACAAGCAATCAGCCCCAGCATTTT. Translated: CASRQGMTSNQPQHF. The chain links TRBV28 to TRBJ1-5; D unclear. Per germline, CDR1 MDHEN and CDR2 SYDVKM. V was shortened by 6 bases and J by 1 base, with 13 bases between the two germline ends. The CDR3 consists of 15 residues.

This clonotype was picked up many times. V and J are TRBV27 and TRBJ1-6; TRBD1 is a possible D gene (5 bases). The CDR3 length is 16 residues. Germline CDR1 reads MNHEY; CDR2 reads SMNVEV (reference sequence). The V and J ends lost 8 bases and 6 bases respectively, with 20 bases between them. The CDR3 DNA follows: TGTGCCAGCTCTCCGGGGGTAGGGACTGGTAATTCACCCCTCCACTTT. The encoded protein is CASSPGVGTGNSPLHF.

CDR3 region: CASSVGSGGSYNEQFF. Here the CDR3 DNA reads TGTGCCAGCAGCGTAGGGAGCGGGGGATCCTACAATGAGCAGTTCTTC. This chain joins TRBV9 and TRBJ2-1; 8 nucleotides line up with TRBD2. The CDR3 runs to 16 residues. The V gene's germline CDR1 is SGDLS and CDR2 YYNGEE. V shed 0 bases and J 1 base; nucleotides not matched to a gene: 3.

This clonotype is medium-sized. The chain is built from TRBV9 and TRBJ2-7, with 7 bases aligning to TRBD1. This CDR3 region has 15 residues. With V trimmed by 0 bases and J by 2 bases, 5 bases remained unmatched. Germline CDR1 is SGDLS and CDR2 is YYNGEE. The CDR3 DNA sequence: TGTGCCAGCAGCGTAGGAGGGACAGCACCCTACGAGCAGTACTTC. Translated, it gives CASSVGGTAPYEQYF.

This clonotype was seen ten or more times. The chain joins TRBV5-6 to TRBJ2-7; TRBD2 agrees at 7 bases. Germline values: CDR1 SGHDT, CDR2 YYEEEE. Unmatched junction bases numbered 10, after V lost 4 bases and J lost 3 bases. The CDR3 extends over 15 amino acids. For the CDR3, the DNA is TGTGCCAGCAGCCCCCTGAGCGCGGGGGACTACGAGCAGTACTTC. Protein sequence: CASSPLSAGDYEQYF. The variable domain in full, completed from reference TRBV5-6 and TRBJ2-7, reads DAGVTQSPTHLIKTRGQQVTLRCSPKSGHDTVSWYQQALGQGPQFIFQYYEEEERQRGNFPDRFSGHQFPNYSSELNVNALLLGDSALYLCASSPLSAGDYEQYFGPGTRLTVT.